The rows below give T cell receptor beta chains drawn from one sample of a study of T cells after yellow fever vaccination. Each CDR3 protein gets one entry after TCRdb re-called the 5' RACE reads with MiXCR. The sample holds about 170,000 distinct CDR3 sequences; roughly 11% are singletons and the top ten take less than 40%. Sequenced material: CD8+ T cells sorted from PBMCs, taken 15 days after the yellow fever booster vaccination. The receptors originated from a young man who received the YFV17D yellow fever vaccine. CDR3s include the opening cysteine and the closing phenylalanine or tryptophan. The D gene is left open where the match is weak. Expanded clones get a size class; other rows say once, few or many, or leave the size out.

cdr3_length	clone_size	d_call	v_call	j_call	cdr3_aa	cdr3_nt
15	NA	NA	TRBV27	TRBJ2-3	CASSLYGRDTDTQYF	TGTGCCAGCAGTTTATATGGCAGGGACACAGATACGCAGTATTTT
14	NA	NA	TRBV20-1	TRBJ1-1	CSARAQGGRTEAFF	TGCAGTGCTAGAGCTCAAGGGGGAAGAACTGAAGCTTTCTTT
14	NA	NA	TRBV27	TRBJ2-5	CASSFSSSGKTQYF	TGTGCCAGCAGTTTTAGCAGTTCGGGAAAGACCCAGTACTTC
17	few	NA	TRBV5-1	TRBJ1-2	CASSLDLVEGLNYGYTF	TGCGCCAGCAGCTTGGATTTGGTGGAGGGTCTGAACTATGGCTACACCTTC
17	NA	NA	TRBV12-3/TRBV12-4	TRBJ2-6	CASSLGRTRSGANVLTF	TGTGCCAGCAGTTTGGGCAGAACACGCTCTGGGGCCAACGTCCTGACTTTC
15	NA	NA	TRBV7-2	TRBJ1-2	CASSFPGGESHGYTF	TGTGCCAGCAGCTTCCCGGGAGGGGAGAGTCATGGCTACACCTTC
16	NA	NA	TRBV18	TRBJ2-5	CASSPSENRAQETQYF	TGTGCCAGCTCACCATCAGAGAACAGAGCCCAAGAGACCCAGTACTTC
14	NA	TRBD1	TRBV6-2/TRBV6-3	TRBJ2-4	CASSYSGQSDFQYF	TGTGCCAGCAGTTACTCGGGACAGAGTGATTTTCAGTACTTC
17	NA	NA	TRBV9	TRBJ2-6	CASSTTFTVRGANVLTF	TGTGCCAGCAGCACCACCTTCACGGTACGTGGGGCCAACGTCCTGACTTTC
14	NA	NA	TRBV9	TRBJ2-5	CASSADGRVGTQYF	TGTGCCAGCAGCGCCGACGGCAGGGTGGGGACCCAGTACTTC
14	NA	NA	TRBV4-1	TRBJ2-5	CASSQEPGEETQYF	TGCGCCAGCAGCCAAGAACCCGGGGAAGAGACCCAGTACTTC
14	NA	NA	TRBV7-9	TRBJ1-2	CASSLTPLGHGYTF	TGTGCCAGCAGCTTGACACCCCTGGGCCATGGCTACACCTTC
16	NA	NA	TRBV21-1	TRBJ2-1	CASSKVGGARANEQFF	TGTGCCAGCAGCAAAGTGGGCGGGGCTAGGGCCAATGAGCAGTTCTTC
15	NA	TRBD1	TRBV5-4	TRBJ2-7	CASSPLDRARNEQYF	TGTGCCAGCAGCCCCCTCGACAGGGCTCGTAACGAGCAGTACTTC
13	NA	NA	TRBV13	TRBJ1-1	CASSFVDSLKAFF	TGTGCCAGCAGCTTCGTGGACAGCCTTAAAGCTTTCTTT
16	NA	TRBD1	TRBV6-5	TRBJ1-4	CASSYSGTGIQEKLFF	TGTGCCAGCAGTTACTCAGGGACAGGGATCCAGGAAAAACTGTTTTTT
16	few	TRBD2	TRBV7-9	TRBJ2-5	CASSSTPAGVQETQYF	TGTGCCAGCAGCTCGACCCCAGCGGGGGTCCAAGAGACCCAGTACTTC
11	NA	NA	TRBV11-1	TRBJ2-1	CASSLSYEQFF	TGTGCCAGCAGCTTGTCTTATGAGCAGTTCTTC
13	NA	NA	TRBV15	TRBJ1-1	CATSSGGNTEAFF	TGTGCCACCAGCAGTGGGGGGAACACTGAAGCTTTCTTT
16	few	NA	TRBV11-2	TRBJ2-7	CASSNLHGVVRYEQYF	TGTGCCAGCAGCAACCTACATGGGGTCGTGCGCTACGAGCAGTACTTC
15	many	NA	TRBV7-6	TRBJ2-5	CASSPSGLKGETQYF	TGTGCCAGCAGCCCCTCGGGCCTGAAAGGGGAGACCCAGTACTTC
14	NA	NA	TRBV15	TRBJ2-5	CATSGVGYQETQYF	TGTGCCACCAGCGGCGTGGGGTACCAAGAGACCCAGTACTTC
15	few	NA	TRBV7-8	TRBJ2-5	CASSPGGGVGETQYF	TGTGCCAGCAGCCCAGGTGGAGGGGTGGGGGAGACCCAGTACTTC
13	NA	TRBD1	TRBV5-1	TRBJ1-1	CASSMTGGGEAFF	TGCGCCAGCAGCATGACAGGGGGGGGCGAGGCTTTCTTT
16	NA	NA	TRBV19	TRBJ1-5	CASQKIHPRSNQPQHF	TGTGCCAGTCAAAAAATTCATCCGAGGAGCAATCAGCCCCAGCATTTT
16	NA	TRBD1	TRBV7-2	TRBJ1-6	CASREIRGNGGSPLHF	TGTGCCAGCAGAGAGATCAGGGGGAATGGGGGATCACCCCTCCACTTT
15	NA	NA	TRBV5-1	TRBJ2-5	CASSLAILGQETQYF	TGCGCCAGCAGCTTGGCCATCCTGGGCCAAGAGACCCAGTACTTC
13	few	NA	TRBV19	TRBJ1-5	CASSTEGWQPQHF	TGTGCCAGTAGTACCGAGGGTTGGCAGCCCCAGCATTTT
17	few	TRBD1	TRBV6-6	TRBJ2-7	CASSFSFASGGPDEQYF	TGTGCCAGCAGTTTTTCCTTTGCCTCAGGGGGCCCCGACGAGCAGTACTTC
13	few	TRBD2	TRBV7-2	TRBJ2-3	CASSLAGSDTQYF	TGTGCCAGCAGCCTAGCGGGGTCAGATACGCAGTATTTT
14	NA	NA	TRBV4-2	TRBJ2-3	CASSRRVSTDTQYF	TGTGCCAGCAGCCGCCGGGTCAGCACAGATACGCAGTATTTT
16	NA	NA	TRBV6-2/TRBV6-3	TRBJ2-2	CASTSTAVTNTGELFF	TGTGCCAGCACCTCAACGGCGGTTACGAACACCGGGGAGCTGTTTTTT
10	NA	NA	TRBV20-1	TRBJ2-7	CSRVSYEQYF	TGCAGTCGGGTTTCTTACGAGCAGTACTTC
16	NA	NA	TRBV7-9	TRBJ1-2	CASSPLLDPLNYGYTF	TGTGCCAGCAGCCCCCTTTTGGACCCGTTAAACTATGGCTACACCTTC
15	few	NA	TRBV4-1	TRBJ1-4	CASSQDGLEWEKLFF	TGCGCCAGCAGCCAAGATGGACTGGAATGGGAAAAACTGTTTTTT
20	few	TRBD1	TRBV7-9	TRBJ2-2	CASRFGPLGQGIYDTGELFF	TGTGCCAGCAGGTTCGGACCCCTCGGACAGGGAATTTATGACACCGGGGAGCTGTTTTTT
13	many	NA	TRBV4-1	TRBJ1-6	CASSLFLVSPLHF	TGCGCCAGCAGCCTATTCCTGGTCTCACCCCTCCACTTT
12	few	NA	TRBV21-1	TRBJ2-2	CASNKSPGELFF	TGTGCCAGCAATAAGAGCCCCGGGGAGCTGTTTTTT
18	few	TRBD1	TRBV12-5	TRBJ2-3	CASGLGTRWTGSTDTQYF	TGTGCTAGTGGTTTGGGGACTCGGTGGACAGGGAGCACAGATACGCAGTATTTT
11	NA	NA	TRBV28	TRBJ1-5	CASSRGQPQHF	TGTGCCAGCAGTCGCGGACAGCCCCAGCATTTT
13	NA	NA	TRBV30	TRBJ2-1	CAVQGLGGNEQFF	TGTGCTGTACAGGGGCTAGGGGGGAATGAGCAGTTCTTC
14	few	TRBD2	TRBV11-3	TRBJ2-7	CASSPAGAGGEQYF	TGTGCCAGCAGCCCGGCGGGCGCGGGAGGGGAACAGTACTTC
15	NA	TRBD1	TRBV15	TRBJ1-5	CATSRRGQWDQPQHF	TGTGCCACCAGTCGGAGGGGACAGTGGGACCAGCCCCAGCATTTT
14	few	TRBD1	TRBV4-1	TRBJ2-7	CASANRDSVYEQYF	TGCGCCAGCGCGAACAGGGACAGCGTTTACGAGCAGTACTTC
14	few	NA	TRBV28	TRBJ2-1	CASIRVGSYNEQFF	TGTGCCAGCATCCGGGTAGGCTCCTACAATGAGCAGTTCTTC
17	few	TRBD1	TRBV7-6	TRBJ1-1	CASSLGEGGVRDTEAFF	TGTGCCAGCAGCTTAGGGGAAGGGGGCGTTCGGGACACTGAAGCTTTCTTT
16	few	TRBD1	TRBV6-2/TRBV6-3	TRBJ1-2	CASSPLTGAINYGYTF	TGTGCCAGCAGCCCCTTGACAGGGGCTATTAACTATGGCTACACCTTC
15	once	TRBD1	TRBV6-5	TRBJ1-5	CASRATGGSNQPQHF	TGTGCCAGCAGAGCGACAGGGGGAAGCAATCAGCCCCAGCATTTT
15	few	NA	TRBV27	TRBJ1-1	CASSLSNTANTEAFF	TGTGCCAGCAGTTTATCTAATACAGCGAACACTGAAGCTTTCTTT
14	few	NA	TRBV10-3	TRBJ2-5	CAISDTLARETQYF	TGTGCCATCAGTGATACCCTAGCTCGGGAGACCCAGTACTTC
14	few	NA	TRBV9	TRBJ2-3	CASSVEGFTDTQYF	TGTGCCAGCAGCGTAGAGGGCTTCACAGATACGCAGTATTTT
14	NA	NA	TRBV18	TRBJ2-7	CASSPAPMGDAQYF	TGTGCCAGCTCACCTGCACCTATGGGAGACGCGCAGTACTTC
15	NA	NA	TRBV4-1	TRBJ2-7	CASSQAGLGAGEQYF	TGCGCCAGCAGCCAAGCTGGACTGGGAGCTGGCGAGCAGTACTTC
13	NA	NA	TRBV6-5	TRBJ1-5	CASSQSPWHPQHF	TGTGCCAGCAGTCAGTCCCCCTGGCACCCCCAGCATTTT
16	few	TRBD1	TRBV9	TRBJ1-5	CASSPDGQGNNQPQHF	TGTGCCAGCAGCCCGGATGGACAGGGAAACAATCAGCCCCAGCATTTT
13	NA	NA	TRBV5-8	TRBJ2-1	CASSVAANNEQFF	TGTGCCAGCAGCGTTGCCGCTAACAATGAGCAGTTCTTC
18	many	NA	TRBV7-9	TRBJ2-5	CASSLDVPSGVITETQYF	TGTGCCAGCAGCTTAGACGTCCCGTCGGGGGTAATCACAGAGACCCAGTACTTC
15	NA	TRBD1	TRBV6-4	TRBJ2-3	CASSGAGGGGDTQYF	TGTGCCAGCAGTGGGGCAGGGGGCGGCGGAGATACGCAGTATTTT
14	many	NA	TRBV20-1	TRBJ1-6	CSASAGPTNSPLHF	TGCAGTGCTAGCGCGGGACCGACTAATTCACCCCTCCACTTT